The sequence of this T cell receptor beta chain was determined in a study of tumor and adjacent non-tumor tissue in lung cancer. The study, taken as a whole, reports: TCR diversity was significantly greater in tumor than normal lung tissue. Tumor repertoires had a smaller top 100 clone share than normal lung.

TCRbeta libraries were built with three rounds of nested PCR, modified from ARM-PCR. TCRdb ran MiXCR on the multiplex PCR reads and lists one entry per CDR3 protein. The sample carries some 70,000 distinct CDR3 sequences, approximately 68% recorded once. This clonotype was recorded at least ten times. Its cognate antigen is unknown. This CDR3 spans 13 amino acids. The V end lost 7 bases, the J end lost 4 bases, and 16 bases lay between the germline ends. From germline, CDR1 is DFQATT and CDR2 SNEGSKA (reference sequence). No cell sorting was done before RNA was extracted from the tissue. This non-tumor lung sample came from over 3 cm beyond the tumor edge.

The V gene is TRBV20-1, the J gene TRBJ1-1; TRBD1 might be the D (6 bases). The sequencing input was distant non-tumor lung tissue. The receptor was isolated from a woman aged 45-65 years with non-small cell lung cancer. This chain's CDR3 is CSGTRDTSTEAFF. The CDR3 DNA is TGCAGTGGAACACGGGACACAAGCACTGAAGCTTTCTTT.